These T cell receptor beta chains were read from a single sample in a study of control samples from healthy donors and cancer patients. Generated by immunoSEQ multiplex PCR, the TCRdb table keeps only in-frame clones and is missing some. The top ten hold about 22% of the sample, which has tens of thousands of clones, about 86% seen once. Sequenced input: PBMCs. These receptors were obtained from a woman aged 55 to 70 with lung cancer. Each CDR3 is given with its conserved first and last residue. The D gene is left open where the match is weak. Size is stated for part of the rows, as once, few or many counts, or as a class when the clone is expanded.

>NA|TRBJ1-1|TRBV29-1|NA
CSGGQLRNTEAFF
TGCAGCGGAGGACAGCTGAGAAACACTGAAGCTTTCTTT
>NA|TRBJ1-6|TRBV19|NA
CASRGGTYNSPLHF
TGTGCCAGTAGAGGGGGGACATATAATTCACCCCTCCACTTT
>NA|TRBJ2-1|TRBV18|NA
CASWGLSQTGEQFF
TGTGCCAGCTGGGGGCTTTCTCAAACGGGTGAGCAGTTCTTC
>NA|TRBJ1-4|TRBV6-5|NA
CASSPEYYEKLFF
TGTGCCAGCAGCCCCGAGTATTATGAAAAACTGTTTTTT
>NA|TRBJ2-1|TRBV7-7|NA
CASSLGSGIPFNEQFF
TGTGCTAGCAGCTTAGGTTCCGGGATCCCTTTCAATGAGCAGTTCTTC
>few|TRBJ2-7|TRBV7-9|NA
CASSPISGQQVEAF
TGTGCCAGCAGCCCTATCTCCGGACAGCAGGTTGAAGCCTTC
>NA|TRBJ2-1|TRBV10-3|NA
CAISDRASGNEQFF
TGTGCCATCAGTGATCGGGCAAGTGGCAATGAGCAGTTCTTC
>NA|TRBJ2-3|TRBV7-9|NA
CASSLLTMSTDTQYF
TGTGCCAGCAGCTTATTGACAATGAGCACAGATACGCAGTATTTT
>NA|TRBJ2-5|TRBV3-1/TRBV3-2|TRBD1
CASIRQGALVTQYF
TGTGCCAGCATTCGGCAGGGGGCGTTGGTGACCCAGTACTTC
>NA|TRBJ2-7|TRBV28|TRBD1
CASSFPAGQGFLNARREQYF
TGTGCCAGCAGTTTTCCCGCGGGACAGGGGTTTCTTAACGCCCGTCGCGAGCAGTACTTC
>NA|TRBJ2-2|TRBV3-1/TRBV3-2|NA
CASSQGGGIGELFF
TGTGCCAGCAGCCAAGGGGGAGGTATCGGGGAGCTGTTTTTT
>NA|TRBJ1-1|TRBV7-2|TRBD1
CASSFLGQGEAFF
TGTGCCAGCAGCTTTCTCGGACAGGGTGAAGCTTTCTTT
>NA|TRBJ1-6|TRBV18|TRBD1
CASSPQGQGRNSPLHF
TGTGCCAGCTCACCACAGGGACAGGGAAGGAATTCACCCCTCCACTTT
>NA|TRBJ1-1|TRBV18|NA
CASSPPRSMNTEAFF
TGTGCCAGCTCACCACCGAGAAGCATGAACACTGAAGCTTTCTTT
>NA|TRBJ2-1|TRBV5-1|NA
CASSLVSDNEQFF
TGCGCCAGCAGCTTGGTGTCGGACAACGAGCAGTTCTTC
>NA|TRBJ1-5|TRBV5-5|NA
CASSSDPSGSQHF
TGTGCCAGCAGCTCGGATCCGTCCGGGTCCCAGCATTTT
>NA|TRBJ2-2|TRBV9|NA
CASSVRAGGELFF
TGTGCCAGCAGCGTTCGGGCCGGCGGGGAGCTGTTTTTT
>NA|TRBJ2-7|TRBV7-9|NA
CASSFSSGTYEQYF
TGTGCCAGCAGCTTTTCCTCGGGAACCTACGAGCAGTACTTC
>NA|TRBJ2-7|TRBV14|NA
CASSHPQGDYEQYF
TGTGCCAGCAGCCATCCCCAGGGCGACTACGAGCAGTACTTC
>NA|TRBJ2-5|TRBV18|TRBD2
CASSPTTSGRQETQYF
TGTGCCAGCTCACCGACGACTAGCGGGAGACAAGAGACCCAGTACTTC
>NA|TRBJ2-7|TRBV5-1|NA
CASSSGDPHEQYF
TGCGCCAGCAGCTCGGGGGACCCCCACGAGCAGTACTTC
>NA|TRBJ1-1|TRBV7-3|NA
CASSLMQGTEAFF
TGTGCCAGCAGCTTAATGCAGGGAACTGAAGCTTTCTTT
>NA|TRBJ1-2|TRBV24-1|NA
CATSDPGYNYGYTF
TGTGCCACCAGTGACCCGGGATATAACTATGGCTACACCTTC
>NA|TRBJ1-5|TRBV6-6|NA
CASRPPGPNSNQPQHF
TGTGCCAGCAGACCTCCGGGACCCAATAGCAATCAGCCCCAGCATTTT
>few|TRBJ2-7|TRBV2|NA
CASSESFNSYEQYF
TGTGCCAGCAGTGAATCTTTTAACTCCTACGAGCAGTACTTC
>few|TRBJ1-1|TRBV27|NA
CASSISVDTEAFF
TGTGCCAGCAGTATCTCCGTTGACACTGAAGCTTTCTTT
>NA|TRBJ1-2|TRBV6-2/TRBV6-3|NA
CASSLGVLYGYTF
TGTGCCAGCAGTCTCGGGGTCCTCTATGGCTACACCTTC
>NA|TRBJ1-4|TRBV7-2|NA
CASSLGQARANEKLFF
TGTGCCAGCAGCTTAGGACAGGCAAGGGCTAATGAAAAACTGTTTTTT
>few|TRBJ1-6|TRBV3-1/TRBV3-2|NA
CASSRGRDNSPLHF
TGTGCCAGCAGCCGGGGAAGGGACAATTCACCCCTCCACTTT
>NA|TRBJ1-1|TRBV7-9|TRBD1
CASKSGTGGRRELNTEAFF
TGTGCCAGCAAATCCGGGACAGGGGGTAGACGAGAGCTTAACACTGAAGCTTTCTTT
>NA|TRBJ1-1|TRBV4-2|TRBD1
CASSLLTGQGAGQTEAFF
TGTGCCAGCAGCCTCCTGACAGGACAGGGGGCAGGACAAACTGAAGCTTTCTTT
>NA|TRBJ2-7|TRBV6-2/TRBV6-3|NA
CASSYPGAASEQYF
TGTGCCAGCAGTTACCCTGGGGCTGCATCCGAGCAGTACTTC
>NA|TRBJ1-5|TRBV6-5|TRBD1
CAIEKGASNQPQHF
TGTGCCATCGAAAAGGGGGCTAGCAATCAGCCCCAGCATTTT
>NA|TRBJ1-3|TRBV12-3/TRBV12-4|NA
CASSRGNTIYF
TGTGCCAGCAGCCGTGGAAACACCATATATTTT
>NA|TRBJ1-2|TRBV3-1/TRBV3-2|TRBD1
CASSRTGGDVGGYTF
TGTGCCAGCAGCCGGACAGGGGGCGACGTTGGCGGCTACACCTTC
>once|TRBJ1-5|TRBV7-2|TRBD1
CASSFRQGPNQPQHF
TGTGCCAGCAGCTTCCGACAGGGGCCCAATCAGCCCCAGCATTTT
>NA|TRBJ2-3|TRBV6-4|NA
CASSDGTTDTQYF
TGTGCCAGCAGTGACGGGACTACAGATACGCAGTATTTT
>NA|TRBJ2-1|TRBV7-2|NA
CASNRLLAGWGEQFF
TGTGCCAGCAATAGGCTCCTCGCGGGGTGGGGGGAGCAGTTCTTC
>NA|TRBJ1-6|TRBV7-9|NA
CASSLSQEEAPLHF
TGTGCCAGCAGCCTCAGCCAAGAAGAGGCACCCCTCCACTTT
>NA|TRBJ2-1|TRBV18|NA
CASSPQSSNEQFF
TGTGCCAGCTCACCTCAATCCTCTAATGAGCAGTTCTTC
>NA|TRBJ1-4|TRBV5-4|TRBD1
CASSLDRGGEKLFF
TGTGCCAGCAGCTTGGACAGGGGAGGGGAAAAACTGTTTTTT
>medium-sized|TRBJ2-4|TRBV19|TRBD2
CASSMKASGWGNIQYF
TGTGCCAGTAGTATGAAGGCTAGCGGGTGGGGAAACATTCAGTACTTC
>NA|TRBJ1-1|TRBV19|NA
CASSFGPEAFF
TGTGCCAGTAGTTTCGGGCCTGAAGCTTTCTTT
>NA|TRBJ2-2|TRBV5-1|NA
CASSKARSTGELFF
TGCGCCAGCAGCAAAGCACGTAGCACCGGGGAGCTGTTTTTT
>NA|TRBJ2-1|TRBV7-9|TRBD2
CASSFKIAGGNNEQFF
TGTGCCAGCAGCTTTAAGATAGCGGGGGGAAACAATGAGCAGTTCTTC
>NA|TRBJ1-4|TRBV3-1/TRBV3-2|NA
CASSQVGRGPNEKLFF
TGTGCCAGCAGCCAAGTAGGCCGGGGCCCTAATGAAAAACTGTTTTTT
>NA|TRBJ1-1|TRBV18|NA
CASSPPGGRVAFF
TGTGCCAGCTCACCACCGGGGGGAAGGGTAGCTTTCTTT
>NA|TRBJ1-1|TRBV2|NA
CASRLGEGAEAFF
TGTGCCAGCAGATTGGGCGAGGGGGCTGAAGCTTTCTTT